Following are 4 T cell receptor beta chains from one sample sequenced in a study of identical twins. TCRdb used MiXCR to reprocess the 5' RACE reads, holding one entry per CDR3 protein. The data contain 400,000 to 650,000 distinct CDR3 sequences, under 25% of them singletons. These data also formed part of another study, on T cells expressing NK-cell markers.

Sequenced material: CD4+ T cells sorted from blood. The receptors were sampled from a woman younger than 35 in good health.

The chain employs TRBV7-2 and TRBJ2-7; 9 bases line up with TRBD2. This CDR3 comprises 17 residues. Germline V gene lookup returns CDR1 SGHTA and CDR2 FQGNSA. V was clipped by 5 bases and J by 0 bases; unmatched bases: 11. The CDR3 sequence: CASSTVTSGIISYEQYF. The CDR3 DNA is TGTGCCAGCAGCACGGTGACTAGCGGAATTATCTCCTACGAGCAGTACTTC.

This clonotype was observed at least ten times. The rearrangement uses TRBV20-1 and TRBJ1-1, with TRBD1 identical over 8 bases. CDR1 and CDR2 (germline): DFQATT, SNEGSKA (reference sequence). With V trimmed by 2 bases and J by 3 bases, 8 bases remained unmatched. CDR3 length: 15 amino acids. The CDR3 is CSARTGGVRDTEAFF. DNA for the CDR3: TGCAGTGCTAGAACAGGGGGGGTTAGAGACACTGAAGCTTTCTTT.

The chain combines TRBV6-2 or TRBV6-3 with TRBJ1-6; D gene uncertain. Per the germline V gene, CDR1 is MNHEY and CDR2 is SVGEGT. The CDR3 covers 15 residues. Trimming stripped 2 bases from V and 13 bases from J, with 18 bases between. CDR3 protein: CASSYMGPSGFPLHF. In DNA form, the CDR3 reads TGTGCCAGCAGTTACATGGGTCCCAGTGGATTTCCCCTCCACTTT.

This clonotype has at least ten counts. The V and J genes are TRBV20-1 and TRBJ1-5, with 7 nucleotides matching TRBD1. Germline values: CDR1 DFQATT, CDR2 SNEGSKA (reference sequence). Germline trimming cut 3 bases from V and 3 bases from J; bases unmatched to any gene: 2. The CDR3 loop spans 13 amino acids. The CDR3 here is CSARGTVNQPQHF. CDR3 bases: TGCAGTGCTAGGGGGACAGTCAATCAGCCCCAGCATTTT.